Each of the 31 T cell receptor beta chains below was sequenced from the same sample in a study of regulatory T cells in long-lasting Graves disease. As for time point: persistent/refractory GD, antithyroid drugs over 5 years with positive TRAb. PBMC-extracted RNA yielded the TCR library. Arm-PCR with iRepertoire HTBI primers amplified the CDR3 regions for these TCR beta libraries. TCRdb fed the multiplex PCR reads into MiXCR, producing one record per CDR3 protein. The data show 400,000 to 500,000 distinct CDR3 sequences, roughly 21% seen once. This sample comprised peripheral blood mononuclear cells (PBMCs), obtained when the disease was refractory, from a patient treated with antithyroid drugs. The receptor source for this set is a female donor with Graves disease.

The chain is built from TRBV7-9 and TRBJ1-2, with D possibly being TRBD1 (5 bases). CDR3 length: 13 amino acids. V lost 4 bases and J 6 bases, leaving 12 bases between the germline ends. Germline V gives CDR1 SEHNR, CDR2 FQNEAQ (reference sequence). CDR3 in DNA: TGTGCCAGCAGCTCCCCCCTGGGGGATGGCTACACCTTC. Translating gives CASSSPLGDGYTF. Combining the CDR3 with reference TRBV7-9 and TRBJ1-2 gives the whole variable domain DTGVSQNPRHKITKRGQNVTFRCDPISEHNRLYWYRQTLGQGPEFLTYFQNEAQLEKSRLLSDRFSAERPKGSFSTLEIQRTEQGDSAMYLCASSSPLGDGYTFGSGTRLTVV.

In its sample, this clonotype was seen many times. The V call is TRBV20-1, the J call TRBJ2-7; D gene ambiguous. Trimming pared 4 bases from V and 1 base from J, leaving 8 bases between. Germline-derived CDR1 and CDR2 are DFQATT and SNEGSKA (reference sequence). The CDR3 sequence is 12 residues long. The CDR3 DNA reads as TGCAGTGCTATAGAGTCATCCTACGAGCAGTACTTC. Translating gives CSAIESSYEQYF.

CDR3 sequence (DNA): TGCGCCAGCAGCTTGCAGACGGGAGCTAGCACAGATACGCAGTATTTT. Its translation is CASSLQTGASTDTQYF. This chain uses TRBV5-1 with TRBJ2-3, with D possibly being TRBD2 (6 bases). The ends were cut back, 1 base at V and 0 bases at J, with 12 bases in the middle. In germline, CDR1 is SGHRS, CDR2 YFSETQ. This CDR3 is 16 amino acids long.

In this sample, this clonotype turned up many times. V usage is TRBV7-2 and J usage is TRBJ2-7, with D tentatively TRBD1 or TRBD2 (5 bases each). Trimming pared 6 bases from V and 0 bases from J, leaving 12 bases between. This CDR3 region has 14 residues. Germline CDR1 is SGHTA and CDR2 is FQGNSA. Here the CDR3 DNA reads TGTGCCAGCAGTGCCGGGGCCTACTCCTACGAGCAGTACTTC. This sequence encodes CASSAGAYSYEQYF.

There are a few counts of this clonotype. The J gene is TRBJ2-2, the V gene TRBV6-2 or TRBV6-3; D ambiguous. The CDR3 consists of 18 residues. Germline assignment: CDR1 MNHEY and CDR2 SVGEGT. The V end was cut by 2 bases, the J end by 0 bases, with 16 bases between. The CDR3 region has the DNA TGTGCCAGCAGTTACGAGGCTGGGAACAACGCGAACACCGGGGAGCTGTTTTTT. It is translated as CASSYEAGNNANTGELFF.

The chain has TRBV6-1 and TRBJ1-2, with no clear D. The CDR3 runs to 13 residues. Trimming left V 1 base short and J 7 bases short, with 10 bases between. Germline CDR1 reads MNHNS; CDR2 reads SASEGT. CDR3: CASSEDRVSGYTF. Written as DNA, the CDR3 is TGTGCCAGCAGTGAAGACCGGGTATCTGGCTACACCTTC.

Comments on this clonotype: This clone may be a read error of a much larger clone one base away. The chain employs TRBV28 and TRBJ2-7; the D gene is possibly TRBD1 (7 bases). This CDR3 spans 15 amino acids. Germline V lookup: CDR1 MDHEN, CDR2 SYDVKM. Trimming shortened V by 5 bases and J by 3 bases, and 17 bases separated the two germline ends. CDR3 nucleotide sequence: TGTGCCAGCAGTGCCAACGCAGGGGGGCACTACGAGCAGTACTTC. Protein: CASSANAGGHYEQYF.

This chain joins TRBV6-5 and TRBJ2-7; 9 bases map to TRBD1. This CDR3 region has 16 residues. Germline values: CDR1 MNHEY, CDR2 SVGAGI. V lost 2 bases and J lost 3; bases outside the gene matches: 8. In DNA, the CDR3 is TGTGCCAGCAGTTACGACCGAGAGGACAGGGGCTACGAGCAGTACTTC. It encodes CASSYDREDRGYEQYF.

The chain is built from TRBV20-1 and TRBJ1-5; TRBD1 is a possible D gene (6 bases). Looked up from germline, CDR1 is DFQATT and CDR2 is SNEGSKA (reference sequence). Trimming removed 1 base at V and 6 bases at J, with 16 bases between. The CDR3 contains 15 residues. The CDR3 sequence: CSARVGLGARQPQHF. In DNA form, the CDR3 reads TGCAGTGCTAGAGTAGGGCTGGGGGCGCGTCAGCCCCAGCATTTT.

The CDR3 DNA reads TGTGCCAGCAGCCGAGGGACTTCGACCGAGACCCAGTACTTC. It encodes CASSRGTSTETQYF. V usage is TRBV4-2 and J usage is TRBJ2-5; the D gene is possibly TRBD2 (6 bases). The V end was cut by 4 bases, the J end by 5 bases, with 14 bases between. Germline lookup yields CDR1 LGHNA and CDR2 YNFKEQ. This CDR3 is built from 14 residues.

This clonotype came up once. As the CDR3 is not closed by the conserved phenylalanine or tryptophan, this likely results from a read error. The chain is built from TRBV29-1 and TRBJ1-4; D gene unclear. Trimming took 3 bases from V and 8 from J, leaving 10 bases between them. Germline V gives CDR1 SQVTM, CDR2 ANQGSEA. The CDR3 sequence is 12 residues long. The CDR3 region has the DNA TGCAGCGTTGAGGACCATGGGGAAAAACTGTTTTCT. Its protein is CSVEDHGEKLFS.

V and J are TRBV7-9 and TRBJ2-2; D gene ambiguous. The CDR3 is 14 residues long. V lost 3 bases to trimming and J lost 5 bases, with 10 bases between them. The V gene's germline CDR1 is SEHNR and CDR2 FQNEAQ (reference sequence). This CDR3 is CASSFPPSTGELFF. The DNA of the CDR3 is TGTGCCAGCAGCTTCCCTCCCTCGACCGGGGAGCTGTTTTTT.

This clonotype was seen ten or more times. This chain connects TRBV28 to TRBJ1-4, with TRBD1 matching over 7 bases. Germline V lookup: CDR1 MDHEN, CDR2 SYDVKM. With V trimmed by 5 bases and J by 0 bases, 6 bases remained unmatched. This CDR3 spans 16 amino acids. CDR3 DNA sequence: TGTGCCAGCAGTCTTACAGGGGTGGCAACTAATGAAAAACTGTTTTTT. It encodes CASSLTGVATNEKLFF.

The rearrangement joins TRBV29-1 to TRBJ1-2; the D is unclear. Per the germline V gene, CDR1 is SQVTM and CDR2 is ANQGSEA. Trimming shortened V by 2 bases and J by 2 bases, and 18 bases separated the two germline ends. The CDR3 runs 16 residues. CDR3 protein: CSVEPRLTLQNYGYTF. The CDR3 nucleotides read TGCAGCGTTGAACCCCGGCTCACCTTACAGAACTATGGCTACACCTTC.

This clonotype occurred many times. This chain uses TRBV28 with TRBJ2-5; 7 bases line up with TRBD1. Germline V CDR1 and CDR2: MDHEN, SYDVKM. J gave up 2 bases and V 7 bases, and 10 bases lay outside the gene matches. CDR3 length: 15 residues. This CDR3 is CASTLGTDIQETQYF. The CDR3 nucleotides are TGTGCCAGCACCCTAGGGACAGACATACAAGAGACCCAGTACTTC.

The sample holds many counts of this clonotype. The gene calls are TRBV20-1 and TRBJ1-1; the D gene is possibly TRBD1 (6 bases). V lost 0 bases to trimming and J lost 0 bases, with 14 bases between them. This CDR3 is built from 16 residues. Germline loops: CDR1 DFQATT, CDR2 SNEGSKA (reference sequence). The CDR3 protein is CSARDQQGTLNTEAFF. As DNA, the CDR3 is TGCAGTGCTAGAGATCAACAGGGAACGCTGAACACTGAAGCTTTCTTT.

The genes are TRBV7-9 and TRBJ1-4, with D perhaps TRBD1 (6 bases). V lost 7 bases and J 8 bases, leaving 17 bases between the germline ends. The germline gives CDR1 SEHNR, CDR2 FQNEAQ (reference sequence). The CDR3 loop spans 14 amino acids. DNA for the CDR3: TGTGCCAGCACCGACAACGGGGGCGACGAAAAACTGTTTTTT. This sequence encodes CASTDNGGDEKLFF.

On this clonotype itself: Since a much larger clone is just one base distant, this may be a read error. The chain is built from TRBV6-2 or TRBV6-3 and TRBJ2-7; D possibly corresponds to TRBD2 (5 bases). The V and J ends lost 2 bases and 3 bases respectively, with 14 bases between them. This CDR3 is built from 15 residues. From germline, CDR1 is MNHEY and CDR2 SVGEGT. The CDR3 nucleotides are TGTGCCAGCAGTTACGATCGGACGGACTTCTACGAGCAGTACTTC. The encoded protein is CASSYDRTDFYEQYF.

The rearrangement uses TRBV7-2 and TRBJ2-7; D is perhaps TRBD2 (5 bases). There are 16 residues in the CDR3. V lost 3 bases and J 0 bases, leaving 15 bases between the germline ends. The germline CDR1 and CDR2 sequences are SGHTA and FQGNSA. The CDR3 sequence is CASSFEEEVGSYEQYF. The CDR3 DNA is TGTGCCAGCAGCTTTGAGGAGGAGGTGGGCTCCTACGAGCAGTACTTC.

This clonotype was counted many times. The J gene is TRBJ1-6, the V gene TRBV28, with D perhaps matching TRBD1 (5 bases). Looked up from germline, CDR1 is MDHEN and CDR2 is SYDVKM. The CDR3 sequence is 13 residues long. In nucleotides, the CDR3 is TGTGCGTTCGGGGGATTCGCCAATTCACCCCTCCACTTT. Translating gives CAFGGFANSPLHF.

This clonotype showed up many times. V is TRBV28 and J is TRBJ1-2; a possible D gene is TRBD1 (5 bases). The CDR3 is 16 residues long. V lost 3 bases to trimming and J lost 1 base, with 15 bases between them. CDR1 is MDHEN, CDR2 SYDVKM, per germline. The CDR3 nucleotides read TGTGCCAGCAGTTTTAGTGTGGGGCTCTTTAACTATGGCTACACCTTC. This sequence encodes CASSFSVGLFNYGYTF.

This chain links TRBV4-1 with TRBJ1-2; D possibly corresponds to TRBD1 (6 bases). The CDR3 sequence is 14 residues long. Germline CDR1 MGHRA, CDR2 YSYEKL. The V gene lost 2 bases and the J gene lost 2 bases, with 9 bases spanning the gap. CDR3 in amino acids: CASSQKDSNYGYTF. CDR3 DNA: TGCGCCAGCAGCCAAAAGGACAGCAACTATGGCTACACCTTC.

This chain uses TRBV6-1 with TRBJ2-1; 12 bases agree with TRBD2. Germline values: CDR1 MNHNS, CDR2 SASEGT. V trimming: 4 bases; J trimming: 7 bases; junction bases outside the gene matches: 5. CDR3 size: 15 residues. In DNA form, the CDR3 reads TGTGCCAGCAGTGTCCTAGCGGGAGGGCCGAATGAGCAGTTCTTC. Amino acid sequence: CASSVLAGGPNEQFF.

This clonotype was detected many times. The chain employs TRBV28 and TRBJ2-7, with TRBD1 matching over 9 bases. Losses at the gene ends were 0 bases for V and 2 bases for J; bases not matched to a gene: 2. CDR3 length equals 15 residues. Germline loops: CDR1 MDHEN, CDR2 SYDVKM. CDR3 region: CASSLWTGGTYEQYF. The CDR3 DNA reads TGTGCCAGCAGTTTATGGACAGGGGGAACCTACGAGCAGTACTTC.

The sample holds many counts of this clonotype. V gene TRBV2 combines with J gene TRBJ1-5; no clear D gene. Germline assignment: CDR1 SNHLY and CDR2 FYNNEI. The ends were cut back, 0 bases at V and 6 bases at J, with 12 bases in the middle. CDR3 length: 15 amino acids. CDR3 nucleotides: TGTGCCAGCAGTGAAGCGGCGAGGGCATCTCAGCCCCAGCATTTT. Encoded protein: CASSEAARASQPQHF.

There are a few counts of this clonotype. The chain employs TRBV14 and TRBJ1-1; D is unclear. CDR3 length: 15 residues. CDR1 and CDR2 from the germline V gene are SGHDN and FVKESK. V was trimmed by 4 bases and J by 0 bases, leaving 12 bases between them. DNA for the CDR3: TGTGCCAGCAGCCTCCTGGACGGCCTGAACACTGAAGCTTTCTTT. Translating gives CASSLLDGLNTEAFF.

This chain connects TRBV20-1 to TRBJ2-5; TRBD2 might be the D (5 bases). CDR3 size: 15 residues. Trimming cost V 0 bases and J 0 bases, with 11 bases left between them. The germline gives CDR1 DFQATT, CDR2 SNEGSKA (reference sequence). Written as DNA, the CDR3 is TGCAGTGCTAGAGAGAGGGAAAGGTACCAAGAGACCCAGTACTTC. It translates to CSARERERYQETQYF.

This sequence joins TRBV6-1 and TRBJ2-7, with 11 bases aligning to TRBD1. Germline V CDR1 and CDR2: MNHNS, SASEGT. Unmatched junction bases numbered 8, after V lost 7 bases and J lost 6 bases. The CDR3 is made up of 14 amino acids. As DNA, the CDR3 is TGTGCCAGCAACCGGGGAGGGACAGGGGGCGAGCAGTACTTC. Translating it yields CASNRGGTGGEQYF.

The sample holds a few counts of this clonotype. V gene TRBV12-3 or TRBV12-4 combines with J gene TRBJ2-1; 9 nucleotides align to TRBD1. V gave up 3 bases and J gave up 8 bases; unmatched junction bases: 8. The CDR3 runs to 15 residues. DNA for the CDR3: TGTGCCAGCAGTTTGTCCGGGACAGGGCGCCATGAGCAGTTCTTC. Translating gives CASSLSGTGRHEQFF.

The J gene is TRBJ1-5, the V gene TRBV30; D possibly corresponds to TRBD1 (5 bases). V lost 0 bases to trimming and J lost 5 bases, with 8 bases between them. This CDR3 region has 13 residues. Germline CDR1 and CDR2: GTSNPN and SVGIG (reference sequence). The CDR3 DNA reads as TGTGCCTGGAGTGTACAGGAGGATCAGCCCCAGCATTTT. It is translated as CAWSVQEDQPQHF.

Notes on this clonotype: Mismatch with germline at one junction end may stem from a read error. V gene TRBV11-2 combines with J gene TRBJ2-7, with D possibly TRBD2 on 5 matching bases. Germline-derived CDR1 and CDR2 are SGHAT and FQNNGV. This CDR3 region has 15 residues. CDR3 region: CAGSLGLGDSYEQYF. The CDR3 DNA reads TGTGCCGGCAGCTTAGGTCTGGGAGACTCCTACGAGCAGTACTTC.